A single count supports the clone carrying this T cell receptor beta chain. The entry originates in a study of blood T cell repertoires in COVID-19. Study-level information: The study drew acute and convalescent COVID-19 samples from the United States, Italy and Spain. Sources were T cells, B-cell-depleted T cells, or PBMCs; the material itself was cDNA or gDNA.

CDR3 length: 15 amino acids. V dropped 1 base and J dropped 1 base, with 10 bases sitting between them. The germline gives CDR1 LNHDA, CDR2 SQIVND (reference sequence). In the source study's methods: Estimated nucleated cell counts came from reference gene primer amplification. Using immunoSEQ multiplex PCR, the repertoire was profiled, and TCRdb retains in-frame clones only, with some absent. Clone size and V and J calls were adopted from that table, with D and trimming inferred from the DNA. The sample holds roughly 160,000 clones, more than 75% seen once. Sequences were obtained from peripheral blood. The chain carries TRBV19 and TRBJ1-2, with a tentative D call TRBD1 (6 bases). This TCR derives from a man aged 35 to 55 with acute or convalescent COVID-19. This CDR3 is CASSIGGQINYGYTF. The CDR3 region has the DNA TGTGCCAGTAGTATAGGGGGGCAGATTAACTATGGCTACACCTTC. Combining the CDR3 with reference TRBV19 and TRBJ1-2 gives the whole variable domain DGGITQSPKYLFRKEGQNVTLSCEQNLNHDAMYWYRQDPGQGLRLIYYSQIVNDFQKGDIAEGYSVSREKKESFPLTVTSAQKNPTAFYLCASSIGGQINYGYTFGSGTRLTVV.